These 28 T cell receptor beta chains share one sample of origin, sequenced in a study of T cell changes during pregnancy in multiple sclerosis. The method was immunoSEQ multiplex PCR; TCRdb's version includes in-frame clones alone and lacks a portion of them. The sample records 30,000 to 45,000 clones, 85% to 95% being singletons. What was sequenced was PBMCs (not recorded whether the cells were cultured). The source of these receptors is a female donor with multiple sclerosis, enrolled in a pregnancy study.

This clone was counted only a few times. The chain combines TRBV6-4 with TRBJ2-3; unclear D gene. Germline V gene sequence: CDR1 MRHNA, CDR2 SNTAGT. The V end was cut by 3 bases, the J end by 2 bases, with 12 bases between. The CDR3 sequence is 15 residues long. The CDR3 DNA reads as TGTGCCAGCAGTGAAGACTCCGTTTCCACAGATACGCAGTATTTT. Its protein is CASSEDSVSTDTQYF.

J is TRBJ1-1 and V is TRBV7-2; TRBD1 is a possible D gene (5 bases). V was trimmed by 5 bases and J by 5 bases, leaving 15 bases between them. CDR1 SGHTA and CDR2 FQGNSA come from the germline V gene. This CDR3 has 14 amino acids. The CDR3 spells CASSLSPGWTEAFF. In DNA, the CDR3 is TGTGCCAGCAGCCTCTCACCAGGGTGGACTGAAGCTTTCTTT.

The chain is built from TRBV7-9 and TRBJ1-4; no clear D. This CDR3 has 16 residues. V was clipped by 4 bases and J by 0 bases, with 12 bases between them. CDR1 is SEHNR, CDR2 FQNEAQ, per germline (reference sequence). The CDR3 DNA follows: TGTGCCAGCAGCTCCCGAGCGCCTACAACTAATGAAAAACTGTTTTTT. Its protein is CASSSRAPTTNEKLFF.

The chain has TRBV6-1 and TRBJ2-7; 8 bases map to TRBD2. The trim removed 1 base at V and 5 bases at J, leaving 7 bases unmatched. CDR1 is MNHNS, CDR2 SASEGT, per germline. The CDR3 sequence is 15 residues long. In DNA form, the CDR3 reads TGTGCCAGCAGTGAAGTACGGGAGGGGTTGGACGAGCAGTACTTC. Amino acids: CASSEVREGLDEQYF.

CDR3 protein: CASSLEVGSGANVLTF. Here the CDR3 DNA reads TGTGCCAGCAGCTTAGAGGTGGGATCTGGGGCCAACGTCCTGACTTTC. The chain employs TRBV7-8 and TRBJ2-6; D uncertain. The CDR3 loop spans 16 amino acids. Germline V gene data show CDR1 as SGHVS and CDR2 as FQNEAQ. Between the trimmed V and J ends, which lost 1 base and 1 base, there was a span of 8 bases.

This chain links TRBV5-5 with TRBJ2-2; 8 bases are shared with TRBD1. The CDR3 totals 14 residues. The germline CDR1 and CDR2 sequences are SGHKS and YYEKEE (reference sequence). Trimming took 2 bases from V and 4 from J; bases not matched to a gene: 1. The CDR3 DNA reads as TGTGCCAGCAGCTTACAGGGGGTCACCGGGGAGCTGTTTTTT. It codes for CASSLQGVTGELFF.

V is TRBV2 and J is TRBJ1-2; D is possibly TRBD1 (5 bases). Germline loops: CDR1 SNHLY, CDR2 FYNNEI. The CDR3 contains 12 residues. V was pared by 9 bases and J by 2 bases, with 10 bases between. The CDR3 is CARPQGNYGYTF. The CDR3 DNA is TGTGCCAGGCCCCAGGGAAACTATGGCTACACCTTC. Based on the CDR3 plus reference TRBV2 and TRBJ1-2, the full variable domain is EPEVTQTPSHQVTQMGQEVILRCVPISNHLYFYWYRQILGQKVEFLVSFYNNEISEKSEIFDDQFSVERPDGSNFTLKIRSTKLEDSAMYFCARPQGNYGYTFGSGTRLTVV.

The chain has TRBV10-1 and TRBJ2-3; D may be TRBD2 (5 bases). The V gene lost 8 bases and the J gene lost 0 bases, with 12 bases spanning the gap. The CDR3 has 14 amino acids. Germline V CDR1 and CDR2: WNHNN, SYGVQD (reference sequence). The CDR3 loop reads CASGSGGSTDTQYF. CDR3 bases: TGCGCCAGCGGTTCGGGCGGGAGCACAGATACGCAGTATTTT.

The genes are TRBV13 and TRBJ2-5; D remains unclear. CDR3 length equals 12 residues. Germline V gene data show CDR1 as PRHDT and CDR2 as FYEKMQ (reference sequence). V was trimmed by 3 bases and J by 2 bases, leaving 4 bases between them. CDR3 region: CASSLGQETQYF. In nucleotides, the CDR3 is TGTGCCAGCAGCTTGGGTCAAGAGACCCAGTACTTC.

On this clone itself: A read error may produce the germline difference seen at one junction end. The chain couples TRBV5-1 to TRBJ1-2; a weak D match, TRBD1 (5 bases). This CDR3 is 11 amino acids long. Germline-derived CDR1 and CDR2 are SGHRS and YFSETQ. CDR3: CASSSPGRIRF. The CDR3 coding sequence is TGCGCCAGCAGCTCTCCGGGACGGATTCGCTTC.

Written as DNA, the CDR3 is TGTGCCAGCAGCGTAGGTTTGAGAGCGGGAGTTAACAATGAGCAGTTCTTC. Protein sequence: CASSVGLRAGVNNEQFF. The chain employs TRBV9 and TRBJ2-1; 8 bases match TRBD2. V trimming: 0 bases; J trimming: 5 bases; junction bases outside the gene matches: 10. CDR1 is SGDLS, CDR2 YYNGEE, per germline. The CDR3 runs 17 residues. The entire variable domain, with the rest obtained from reference TRBV9 and TRBJ2-1, is as follows: DSGVTQTPKHLITATGQRVTLRCSPRSGDLSVYWYQQSLDQGLQFLIQYYNGEERAKGNILERFSAQQFPDLHSELNLSSLELGDSALYFCASSVGLRAGVNNEQFFGPGTRLTVL.

The chain employs TRBV4-3 and TRBJ1-4; 9 nucleotides agree with TRBD1. Germline V gene data show CDR1 as LGHNA and CDR2 as YSLEER. With 0 bases clipped from V and 7 bases from J, the junction kept 6 bases outside the gene matches. The CDR3 runs to 16 residues. The CDR3 nucleotides are TGCGCCAGCAGCCAAGATCTTGGGACAGGGTCTGAAAAACTGTTTTTT. Translating gives CASSQDLGTGSEKLFF.

This chain joins TRBV7-2 and TRBJ2-7; 7 nucleotides agree with TRBD1. Trimming removed 4 bases from V and 3 bases from J; junction bases left unmatched: 3. CDR1 is SGHTA and CDR2 is FQGNSA in the germline V gene. This CDR3 has 13 residues. This CDR3 reads CASSWTGVYEQYF. The CDR3 bases are TGTGCCAGCAGCTGGACAGGAGTCTACGAGCAGTACTTC.

V usage is TRBV5-1 and J usage is TRBJ2-3; D might be TRBD1 (6 bases). In germline, CDR1 is SGHRS, CDR2 YFSETQ. This CDR3 contains 15 residues. V lost 0 bases, J lost 3 bases, and 11 bases lay in between. This CDR3 reads CASSLDQGSTDTQYF. The CDR3 bases are TGCGCCAGCAGCTTGGATCAGGGGAGTACAGATACGCAGTATTTT.

V and J are TRBV7-9 and TRBJ1-2, with D unclear. The length of the CDR3 is 13 residues. The germline gives CDR1 SEHNR, CDR2 FQNEAQ (reference sequence). The V gene lost 3 bases and the J gene lost 2 bases, with 7 bases spanning the gap. CDR3 residues: CASSFNENYGYTF. The CDR3 coding sequence is TGTGCCAGCAGCTTCAATGAGAACTATGGCTACACCTTC. The variable domain in full, with the rest retrieved from reference TRBV7-9 and TRBJ1-2, is DTGVSQNPRHKITKRGQNVTFRCDPISEHNRLYWYRQTLGQGPEFLTYFQNEAQLEKSRLLSDRFSAERPKGSFSTLEIQRTEQGDSAMYLCASSFNENYGYTFGSGTRLTVV.

This sequence joins TRBV6-5 and TRBJ1-1; D perhaps matches TRBD1 (6 bases). The CDR3 consists of 13 residues. V was shortened by 5 bases and J by 8 bases, with 15 bases between the two germline ends. From germline, CDR1 is MNHEY and CDR2 SVGAGI. CDR3 sequence reads: CASSLLTGAEAFF. The CDR3 nucleotides read TGTGCCAGCAGTCTACTGACAGGAGCCGAAGCTTTCTTT.

As regards this clone: One end of the junction does not line up with germline, which may come from a read error. Other DNA sequences within the sample encode an identical CDR3. V is TRBV7-3 and J is TRBJ2-2; D might be TRBD2 (6 bases). There are 15 residues in the CDR3. Germline V gene data show CDR1 as SGHTA and CDR2 as FQGTGA. In DNA, the CDR3 is TGTGCCAGCAGCGCCAGGCTAGCGAAGACCGGGGAGCTGTTTTTT. It yields the protein CASSARLAKTGELFF.

V is TRBV28 and J is TRBJ2-6; the D is unclear. V was trimmed by 6 bases and J by 0 bases, leaving 15 bases between them. The CDR3 spans 17 residues. Germline CDR1 MDHEN, CDR2 SYDVKM. The CDR3 DNA sequence: TGTGCCAGCAGCCTCCTGGGCGGCACCTCTGGGGCCAACGTCCTGACTTTC. Its protein is CASSLLGGTSGANVLTF.

This sequence joins TRBV10-3 and TRBJ1-2, with 7 bases fitting TRBD1. This CDR3 has 13 residues. From germline, CDR1 is ENHRY and CDR2 SYGVKD. The junction had 6 bases not matched to a gene; V was cut back by 10 bases and J by 1 base. The CDR3, as DNA: TGTGCCACGGGGACAGAGGGTAACTATGGCTACACCTTC. As protein: CATGTEGNYGYTF.

J is TRBJ1-5 and V is TRBV30, with 11 bases identical to TRBD1. This CDR3 is 15 amino acids long. The germline gives CDR1 GTSNPN, CDR2 SVGIG (reference sequence). The ends lost 3 bases at V and 8 bases at J; junction bases unmatched: 9. The CDR3 DNA reads TGTGCCTGGAGCGCCGGGACAGGGGGTTCGGAGCCCCAGCATTTT. It codes for CAWSAGTGGSEPQHF.

This rearrangement joins TRBV19 to TRBJ2-5; D is ambiguous. The CDR3 totals 14 residues. Trimming removed 8 bases at V and 4 bases at J, with 17 bases between. The germline V gene encodes CDR1 LNHDA and CDR2 SQIVND (reference sequence). Here the CDR3 reads CASQRERPRETQYF. CDR3 sequence (DNA): TGTGCCAGTCAAAGGGAACGCCCCCGAGAGACCCAGTACTTC.

The chain couples TRBV5-1 to TRBJ2-1; no definite D call. Germline V gives CDR1 SGHRS, CDR2 YFSETQ. V lost 0 bases and J lost 0, with 10 bases in between. This CDR3 has 16 amino acids. This CDR3 reads CASSLETVSSYNEQFF. DNA of the CDR3: TGCGCCAGCAGCTTGGAGACGGTGAGCTCCTACAATGAGCAGTTCTTC.

The CDR3 loop is CASSGTVEYEQYF. The CDR3, as DNA: TGTGCCAGCAGTGGGACCGTTGAATACGAGCAGTACTTC. The V call is TRBV6-6, the J call TRBJ2-7, with D tentatively TRBD1 or TRBD2 (5 bases each). V was clipped by 5 bases and J by 4 bases, with 12 bases between them. CDR3 length: 13 residues. The germline CDR1 and CDR2 sequences are MNHNY and SVGAGI (reference sequence).

This clone occurred a few times. The rearrangement joins TRBV29-1 to TRBJ1-4; 8 bases fit TRBD1. After removal of 6 bases from V and 8 bases from J, the junction contained 8 bases not matched to a gene. Germline V gene data show CDR1 as SQVTM and CDR2 as ANQGSEA. This CDR3 has 13 residues. The CDR3 protein is CSVETGAGEKLFF. CDR3 bases: TGCAGCGTGGAGACAGGGGCAGGGGAAAAACTGTTTTTT.

The chain recombines TRBV11-2 with TRBJ2-7, with TRBD1 as a possible D gene (5 bases). Germline CDR1 reads SGHAT; CDR2 reads FQNNGV. V was trimmed by 3 bases and J by 1 base, leaving 13 bases between them. The CDR3 totals 15 residues. Here the CDR3 reads CASSFNRDSSYEQYF. The CDR3 DNA is TGTGCCAGCAGCTTTAACCGAGACAGTTCCTACGAGCAGTACTTC.

The V and J genes are TRBV7-9 and TRBJ1-1; 8 nucleotides line up with TRBD1. This CDR3 comprises 16 residues. Looked up from germline, CDR1 is SEHNR and CDR2 is FQNEAQ (reference sequence). J lost 1 base, V lost 5 bases, and 9 bases had no gene match. The CDR3 loop is CASSPPGGEGNTEAFF. CDR3 DNA: TGTGCCAGCAGCCCCCCAGGGGGCGAGGGGAACACTGAAGCTTTCTTT.

The J gene is TRBJ2-1, the V gene TRBV18; D tentatively reads TRBD1 or TRBD2 (5 bases each). Trimming stripped 3 bases from V and 4 bases from J, with 13 bases between. CDR1 and CDR2 (germline): KGHSH, LQKENI. CDR3 length: 15 amino acids. CDR3 in DNA: TGTGCCAGCTCACCCCCGGGACCGATATACAATGAGCAGTTCTTC. Translated: CASSPPGPIYNEQFF.

This chain uses TRBV7-9 with TRBJ2-7; D remains unclear. Germline lookup yields CDR1 SEHNR and CDR2 FQNEAQ (reference sequence). The CDR3 runs to 12 residues. Trimming took 1 base from V and 3 from J, leaving 4 bases between them. CDR3 sequence (DNA): TGTGCCAGCAGCTTAGGTGACTACGAGCAGTACTTC. It translates to CASSLGDYEQYF.